These T cell receptor beta chains were read from a single sample in a study of blood T cell repertoires in COVID-19. The method was immunoSEQ multiplex PCR; TCRdb's version includes in-frame clones alone and lacks a portion of them. The sample contains under 300,000 clones, roughly 85% of which appear only once. Sequencing was performed on peripheral blood. These receptors originate from a man in his fifties or sixties who had recovered from COVID-19. Each CDR3 is given with its conserved first and last residue. The D gene is left open where the match is weak. Only some rows state a clone size, as once, few, many or a class for expanded clones.

d_gene	v_gene	j_gene	abundance	CDR3aa	CDR3nt
TRBD1	TRBV18	TRBJ2-3	-	CASSPRQGSADTQYF	TGTGCCAGCTCACCACGACAGGGTTCAGCGGATACGCAGTATTTT
-	TRBV25-1	TRBJ1-2	-	CASGFQGGYTF	TGTGCCAGTGGCTTTCAGGGCGGCTACACCTTC
TRBD2	TRBV5-1	TRBJ2-1	-	CASSLAGGPSYNEQFF	TGCGCCAGCAGCTTAGCGGGGGGGCCTTCCTACAATGAGCAGTTCTTC
-	TRBV4-1	TRBJ2-2	-	CASSQTVTGELFF	TGCGCCAGCAGCCAAACGGTGACCGGGGAGCTGTTTTTT
TRBD1	TRBV9	TRBJ2-2	-	CASSSRTGDNTGELFF	TGTGCCAGCAGCTCAAGGACAGGAGATAACACCGGGGAGCTGTTTTTT
-	TRBV3-1/TRBV3-2	TRBJ1-2	-	CASSQGRGGGYTF	TGTGCCAGCAGCCAAGGACGGGGAGGTGGCTACACCTTC
-	TRBV18	TRBJ1-2	-	CASSPNFRLLEGYTF	TGTGCCAGCTCACCAAATTTCCGCCTTCTAGAGGGCTACACCTTC
-	TRBV7-3	TRBJ2-6	-	CASSLTSSGANVLTF	TGTGCCAGCAGCTTAACGAGCTCTGGGGCCAACGTCCTGACTTTC
-	TRBV9	TRBJ2-1	few	CASSFSDSNEQFF	TGTGCCAGCAGCTTCTCGGACTCCAATGAGCAGTTCTTC
-	TRBV7-8	TRBJ1-5	-	CASSLDREVSNQPQHF	TGTGCCAGCAGCTTAGATCGGGAGGTCAGCAATCAGCCCCAGCATTTT
-	TRBV11-2	TRBJ2-7	-	CASAPAGVGSYEQYF	TGTGCCAGCGCCCCGGCAGGGGTTGGGTCCTACGAGCAGTACTTC
TRBD2	TRBV11-3	TRBJ2-1	-	CASSLAGDSYNEQFF	TGTGCCAGCAGTCTAGCGGGGGACTCCTACAATGAGCAGTTCTTC
-	TRBV11-3	TRBJ2-1	many	CASSPRGSYNEQFF	TGTGCCAGCAGCCCCCGCGGGTCCTACAATGAGCAGTTCTTC
-	TRBV11-2	TRBJ1-1	-	CASSFTVKSMNTEAFF	TGTGCCAGCAGCTTCACCGTAAAGAGCATGAACACTGAAGCTTTCTTT
-	TRBV7-2	TRBJ2-1	-	CASSLGGPDEQFF	TGTGCCAGCAGCTTAGGGGGGCCCGATGAGCAGTTCTTC
TRBD2	TRBV11-2	TRBJ2-1	-	CASSRTSGSLGPNEQFF	TGTGCCAGCAGCAGGACTAGCGGGAGTCTGGGACCAAATGAGCAGTTCTTC
-	TRBV30	TRBJ1-1	-	CAWNWGTGRNTEAFF	TGTGCCTGGAATTGGGGTACAGGGAGGAACACTGAAGCTTTCTTT
TRBD1	TRBV4-2	TRBJ2-7	-	CASSRAAGQDNYEQYF	TGTGCCAGCAGCCGAGCCGCGGGACAGGATAATTACGAGCAGTACTTC
TRBD2	TRBV5-1	TRBJ2-2	-	CASSLAPGGRVVTGELFF	TGCGCCAGCAGCTTGGCGCCGGGAGGTCGGGTCGTCACCGGGGAGCTGTTTTTT
TRBD1	TRBV3-1/TRBV3-2	TRBJ1-1	-	CASSQSGTGGTEAFF	TGTGCCAGCAGCCAATCAGGGACAGGGGGGACTGAAGCTTTCTTT
-	TRBV30	TRBJ2-3	-	CAWGPQGPQYF	TGTGCCTGGGGCCCGCAGGGTCCCCAGTATTTT
-	TRBV9	TRBJ2-5	-	CASSVVAGEAQETQYF	TGTGCCAGCAGCGTAGTGGCAGGGGAAGCCCAAGAGACCCAGTACTTC
-	TRBV10-2	TRBJ2-7	once	CASSESASYEQYF	TGCGCCAGCAGTGAGTCGGCTTCCTACGAGCAGTACTTC
-	TRBV30	TRBJ1-3	-	CAWSVLPSSSGNTIYF	TGTGCCTGGAGTGTACTCCCTTCTAGCTCTGGAAACACCATATATTTT
TRBD1	TRBV30	TRBJ1-4	-	CAWSVRLTGGGEKLFF	TGTGCCTGGAGTGTAAGGTTGACAGGGGGCGGCGAAAAACTGTTTTTT
TRBD1	TRBV7-9	TRBJ1-4	-	CASSLGNGQGGSEKLFF	TGTGCCAGCAGCTTAGGAAACGGACAGGGGGGTTCGGAAAAACTGTTTTTT
TRBD2	TRBV5-1	TRBJ2-1	-	CASSPGGYNEQFF	TGCGCCAGCAGCCCCGGGGGGTACAATGAGCAGTTCTTC
TRBD2	TRBV18	TRBJ2-1	-	CASSPSGTSGFLRFF	TGTGCCAGCTCACCTTCCGGGACTAGCGGGTTTCTCCGGTTCTTC
TRBD1	TRBV7-9	TRBJ2-7	-	CASSLVEGASEQYF	TGTGCCAGCAGCTTAGTAGAGGGGGCCAGCGAGCAGTACTTC
-	TRBV15	TRBJ1-4	-	CATSRGGGTEKLFF	TGTGCCACCAGCAGAGGTGGAGGGACTGAAAAACTGTTTTTT
TRBD1	TRBV7-2	TRBJ2-7	-	CASSQGASYEQYF	TGTGCCAGCAGCCAGGGGGCCTCCTACGAGCAGTACTTC
-	TRBV19	TRBJ2-1	-	CASRDPGSEQFF	TGTGCCAGTAGGGATCCGGGAAGCGAGCAGTTCTTC
-	TRBV3-1/TRBV3-2	TRBJ1-2	few	CASSHFNRAAGYTF	TGTGCCAGCAGCCACTTTAACAGGGCGGCTGGCTACACCTTC
-	TRBV11-3	TRBJ1-1	-	CASSLEENTEAFF	TGTGCCAGCAGCTTGGAGGAGAACACTGAAGCTTTCTTT
-	TRBV6-5	TRBJ1-5	-	CASSIGQISNQPQHF	TGTGCCAGCAGTATCGGACAGATTAGCAATCAGCCCCAGCATTTT
TRBD2	TRBV5-5	TRBJ2-5	-	CASSHTSGRETQYF	TGTGCCAGCAGCCACACTAGCGGGAGGGAGACCCAGTACTTC
TRBD2	TRBV6-5	TRBJ2-7	-	CASSYGTSGLYEQYF	TGTGCCAGCAGTTACGGGACTAGCGGCCTCTACGAGCAGTACTTC
TRBD2	TRBV6-6	TRBJ2-1	few	CASSYVGLVYNEQFF	TGTGCCAGCAGTTACGTGGGACTAGTGTACAATGAGCAGTTCTTC
TRBD1	TRBV5-1	TRBJ2-7	-	CASSSGQLNEQYF	TGCGCCAGCAGCTCGGGACAGCTTAACGAGCAGTACTTC
TRBD2	TRBV3-1/TRBV3-2	TRBJ2-1	-	CASSPHSLAGVVDEQFF	TGTGCCAGCAGCCCCCACTCACTAGCGGGAGTGGTCGATGAGCAGTTCTTC
-	TRBV4-1	TRBJ1-1	-	CASSQEPGVGLVRAFF	TGCGCCAGCAGCCAAGAGCCAGGGGTTGGCCTAGTACGAGCTTTCTTT
-	TRBV28	TRBJ1-5	-	CASSRASGNNQPQHF	TGTGCCAGCAGCCGCGCCTCAGGGAACAATCAGCCCCAGCATTTT
TRBD1	TRBV5-4	TRBJ2-5	-	CASSPDRKETQYF	TGTGCCAGCAGCCCGGACAGGAAAGAGACCCAGTACTTC
-	TRBV30	TRBJ1-5	-	CAWSRGQLNQPQHF	TGTGCCTGGAGTCGAGGACAGCTGAATCAGCCCCAGCATTTT
TRBD1	TRBV19	TRBJ1-4	-	CASGATGGNEKLFF	TGTGCCAGTGGAGCAACAGGGGGGAATGAAAAACTGTTTTTT
TRBD1	TRBV6-6	TRBJ2-7	-	CASRDSAYEQYF	TGTGCCAGCCGGGACAGCGCCTACGAGCAGTACTTC
TRBD1	TRBV27	TRBJ1-2	-	CASNPNPTGGGRYGYTF	TGTGCCAGCAACCCGAATCCAACAGGGGGCGGGCGGTATGGCTACACCTTC
TRBD2	TRBV3-1/TRBV3-2	TRBJ2-7	-	CASSRGLAGVNEQYF	TGTGCCAGCAGCCGAGGACTAGCGGGAGTGAACGAGCAGTACTTC
-	TRBV7-9	TRBJ1-3	-	CASSPSTIGNTIYF	TGTGCCAGCAGCCCATCGACTATCGGAAACACCATATATTTT
-	TRBV6-5	TRBJ1-3	-	CAGRRRGGNTIYF	TGTGCAGGACGACGCCGGGGGGGAAACACCATATATTTT
TRBD1	TRBV6-5	TRBJ1-2	-	CASRGDREANYGYTF	TGTGCCAGCAGAGGAGACAGGGAAGCCAACTATGGCTACACCTTC
-	TRBV11-2	TRBJ1-1	-	CASSLVRSFGRLNTEAFF	TGTGCCAGCAGCTTAGTCAGATCTTTCGGCAGGTTGAACACTGAAGCTTTCTTT
TRBD1	TRBV6-5	TRBJ1-1	-	CASSQGVGTEAFF	TGTGCCAGCAGTCAGGGGGTCGGGACTGAAGCTTTCTTT
TRBD2	TRBV27	TRBJ2-7	-	CASRLGTSGRVGSYEQYF	TGTGCCAGCAGACTAGGGACTAGCGGGAGGGTCGGCTCCTACGAGCAGTACTTC
TRBD1	TRBV7-9	TRBJ2-7	few	CASSSLLGQGAGEQYF	TGTGCCAGCAGCTCCCTCCTTGGGCAGGGGGCGGGGGAGCAGTACTTC